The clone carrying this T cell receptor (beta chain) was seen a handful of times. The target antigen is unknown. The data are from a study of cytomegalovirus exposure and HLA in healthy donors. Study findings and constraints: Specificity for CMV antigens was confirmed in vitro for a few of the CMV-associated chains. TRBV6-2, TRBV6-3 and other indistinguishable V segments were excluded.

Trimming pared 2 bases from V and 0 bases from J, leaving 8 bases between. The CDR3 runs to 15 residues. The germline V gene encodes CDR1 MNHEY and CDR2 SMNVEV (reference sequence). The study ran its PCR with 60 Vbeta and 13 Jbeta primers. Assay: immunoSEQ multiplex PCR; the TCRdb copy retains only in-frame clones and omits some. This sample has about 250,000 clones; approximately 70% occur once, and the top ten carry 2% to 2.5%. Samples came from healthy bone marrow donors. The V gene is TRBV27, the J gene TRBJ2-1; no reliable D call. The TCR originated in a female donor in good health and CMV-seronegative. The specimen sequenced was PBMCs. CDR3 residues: CASSLAAHSYNEQFF. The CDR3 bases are TGTGCCAGCAGTTTAGCGGCTCACTCCTACAATGAGCAGTTCTTC.